This is a list of T cell receptor beta chains from one sample in a study of T cells in Graves' hyperthyroidism and ophthalmopathy. TCRdb reprocessed the multiplex PCR reads via MiXCR and lists one record per CDR3 protein. The sample holds a few hundred thousand distinct CDR3 sequences, about 16% seen once. The sequencing input was blood. Receptor source: a woman in her twenties or thirties with Graves' hyperthyroidism. Each CDR3 is given with its conserved first and last residue. A D gene is named only where the DNA matches it firmly. Expanded clones are given a class, and other clones once, few, many or no size at all.

j_gene | v_gene | d_gene | len | abundance | CDR3aa | CDR3nt
TRBJ1-6 | TRBV4-2 | NA | 15 | NA | CASSQDSGDISPLHF | TGTGCCAGCAGCCAAGATTCGGGGGATATTTCACCCCTCCACTTT
TRBJ1-6 | TRBV20-1 | TRBD1 | 15 | NA | CSAPTLTGPNSPLHF | TGCAGTGCCCCAACCCTGACAGGGCCTAATTCACCCCTCCACTTT
TRBJ2-1 | TRBV7-9 | TRBD2 | 20 | NA | CASSSGPGLAQLSSYNGQFF | TGTGCCAGCAGCTCCGGCCCGGGACTAGCCCAACTAAGCTCCTACAATGGGCAGTTCTTC
TRBJ2-5 | TRBV15 | TRBD2 | 17 | few | CATSRDLISGSRETQYF | TGTGCCACCAGCAGAGATCTGATTAGCGGGAGTAGGGAGACCCAGTACTTC
TRBJ2-1 | TRBV5-4 | TRBD2 | 16 | many | CASSLAGTSGYNEQFF | TGCGCCAGCAGCTTGGCCGGTACTAGCGGATACAATGAGCAGTTCTTC
TRBJ2-7 | TRBV7-3 | TRBD1 | 16 | NA | CASSLSRMGQGVEQYF | TGTGCCAGCAGCCTTAGCAGGATGGGACAGGGTGTCGAGCAGTACTTC
TRBJ2-1 | TRBV5-1 | TRBD2 | 18 | NA | CASSSTRASGGTYNEQFF | TGCGCCAGCAGCTCGACGAGGGCTAGCGGGGGAACTTACAATGAGCAGTTCTTC
TRBJ2-1 | TRBV13 | NA | 16 | many | CASSLLGRSSYNEQFF | TGTGCCAGCAGCCTTTTAGGTCGGAGCTCCTACAATGAGCAGTTCTTC
TRBJ2-7 | TRBV7-2 | TRBD2 | 15 | NA | CASSLDRAGFDEQYF | TGTGCCAGCAGCTTAGATCGAGCGGGGTTTGACGAGCAGTACTTC
TRBJ1-5 | TRBV27 | TRBD1 | 14 | many | CASAQTGSDQPQHF | TGTGCCAGCGCCCAGACAGGGAGTGATCAGCCCCAGCATTTT
TRBJ2-1 | TRBV6-1 | NA | 17 | many | CASIPNLGGFSYNEQFF | TGTGCCAGCATCCCGAATCTGGGTGGGTTCTCCTACAATGAGCAGTTCTTC
TRBJ2-5 | TRBV20-1 | TRBD2 | 14 | few | CSASLAGGLETQYF | TGCAGTGCTAGCCTAGCGGGAGGGCTTGAGACCCAGTACTTC
TRBJ2-7 | TRBV27 | TRBD1 | 14 | many | CASAWGQGPYEQYF | TGTGCCAGCGCCTGGGGACAGGGGCCCTACGAGCAGTACTTC
TRBJ1-2 | TRBV11-2 | NA | 16 | many | CASSFGSGVVGYGYTF | TGTGCCAGCAGCTTTGGATCAGGGGTCGTCGGCTATGGCTACACCTTC
TRBJ1-1 | TRBV29-1 | NA | 12 | many | CSAYREGTEAFF | TGCAGCGCTTACAGGGAGGGAACTGAAGCTTTCTTT
TRBJ2-7 | TRBV9 | NA | 16 | NA | CASSVGPPATSYEQYF | TGTGCCAGCAGCGTAGGCCCCCCCGCTACCTCCTACGAGCAGTACTTC
TRBJ2-2 | TRBV4-2 | TRBD2 | 16 | NA | CASSRSPGLNTGELFF | TGTGCCAGCAGCCGTAGTCCGGGACTAAACACCGGGGAGCTGTTTTTT
TRBJ2-1 | TRBV20-1 | TRBD2 | 12 | few | CSAGGSRNEQFF | TGCAGTGCGGGCGGGAGCCGCAATGAGCAGTTCTTC
TRBJ2-2 | TRBV20-1 | NA | 15 | NA | CSARATGRDTGELFF | TGCAGTGCGAGGGCAACAGGGAGAGACACCGGGGAGCTGTTTTTT
TRBJ2-1 | TRBV24-1 | NA | 15 | NA | CATSELAETYNEQFF | TGTGCCACCAGTGAGCTAGCTGAGACCTACAATGAGCAGTTCTTC
TRBJ1-5 | TRBV20-1 | NA | 13 | few | CSAKRDSNQPQHF | TGCAGTGCTAAGCGCGATAGCAATCAGCCCCAGCATTTT
TRBJ1-1 | TRBV28 | NA | 15 | many | CASSSYRPDLTEAFF | TGTGCCAGCAGTTCATACAGGCCAGATCTCACTGAAGCTTTCTTT
TRBJ2-2 | TRBV7-9 | TRBD2 | 16 | NA | CASSAGLADNTGELFF | TGTGCCAGCAGCGCGGGACTAGCGGACAACACCGGGGAGCTGTTTTTT
TRBJ2-5 | TRBV20-1 | TRBD1 | 14 | many | CSTIKRQGKETQYF | TGCAGTACCATCAAGCGACAGGGGAAGGAGACCCAGTACTTC
TRBJ2-7 | TRBV29-1 | NA | 14 | NA | CSVLPGLQSYEQYF | TGCAGCGTTTTACCGGGACTCCAATCCTACGAGCAGTACTTC
TRBJ2-5 | TRBV28 | NA | 13 | many | CASIGEQYQTQYF | TGTGCCAGCATTGGGGAGCAGTACCAGACCCAGTACTTC
TRBJ1-4 | TRBV27 | NA | 14 | NA | CASSLEGSEEKLFF | TGTGCCAGCAGTTTAGAGGGAAGTGAGGAAAAACTGTTTTTT
TRBJ2-1 | TRBV6-1 | TRBD2 | 14 | NA | CASSEGRGGHEQFF | TGTGCCAGCAGTGAGGGCCGGGGAGGGCATGAGCAGTTCTTC
TRBJ2-3 | TRBV5-6 | NA | 14 | few | CASSLATHTDTQYF | TGTGCCAGCAGCTTGGCTACCCACACAGATACGCAGTATTTT
TRBJ2-7 | TRBV10-3 | NA | 17 | many | CAISALGSRLETYEQYF | TGTGCCATCAGTGCTCTCGGTTCGCGACTAGAGACCTACGAGCAGTACTTC
TRBJ1-1 | TRBV7-2 | NA | 14 | many | CASSLGLQNTEAFF | TGTGCCAGCAGCTTAGGCCTACAGAACACTGAAGCTTTCTTT
TRBJ2-1 | TRBV11-3 | NA | 15 | many | CASSPPGLSDNEQFF | TGTGCCAGCAGCCCACCGGGACTGTCCGACAATGAGCAGTTCTTC
TRBJ1-4 | TRBV20-1 | NA | 11 | few | CSARPNEKLFF | TGCAGTGCTAGACCCAATGAAAAACTGTTTTTT
TRBJ2-5 | TRBV19 | TRBD2 | 16 | few | CATRLAGGPSRETQYF | TGTGCCACCCGACTAGCGGGAGGGCCTTCACGAGAGACCCAGTACTTC
TRBJ2-7 | TRBV28 | NA | 15 | NA | CASSPRLRGFYEQYF | TGTGCCAGCAGTCCGAGACTCAGGGGATTCTACGAGCAGTACTTC
TRBJ2-2 | TRBV2 | NA | 13 | many | CASRRQTPGELFF | TGTGCCAGCAGAAGACAGACCCCCGGGGAGCTGTTTTTT
TRBJ2-2 | TRBV6-1 | TRBD2 | 16 | NA | CASSGSAGGNTGELFF | TGTGCCAGCAGTGGTTCGGCGGGGGGAAACACCGGGGAGCTGTTTTTT
TRBJ1-5 | TRBV6-2/TRBV6-3 | TRBD1 | 14 | few | CASSLDRGLQPQHF | TGTGCCAGCAGCCTCGACAGGGGGCTTCAGCCCCAGCATTTT
TRBJ2-3 | TRBV3-1 | TRBD2 | 19 | NA | CASSQVETSGSHLTDTQYF | TGTGCCAGCAGCCAGGTCGAGACTAGCGGGAGCCATCTCACAGATACGCAGTATTTT
TRBJ1-5 | TRBV28 | NA | 15 | few | CASSPSGAGDQPQHF | TGTGCCAGCAGCCCTTCGGGGGCTGGGGATCAGCCCCAGCATTTT
TRBJ2-5 | TRBV3-1 | TRBD1 | 15 | few | CASSLQGRKQETQYF | TGTGCCAGCAGCTTACAGGGGCGCAAACAAGAGACCCAGTACTTC
TRBJ2-7 | TRBV3-1 | TRBD2 | 15 | many | CASSQSGGRVLEQYF | TGTGCCAGCAGCCAATCTGGCGGGAGGGTCCTCGAGCAGTACTTC
TRBJ2-1 | TRBV6-6 | TRBD2 | 16 | many | CASSYSYSGRSGEQFF | TGTGCCAGCAGTTACTCGTATAGCGGGAGGTCTGGTGAGCAGTTCTTC
TRBJ2-5 | TRBV5-1 | TRBD2 | 16 | many | CASSLVSGTKEETQYF | TGCGCCAGCAGCTTGGTTTCCGGGACTAAGGAGGAGACCCAGTACTTC
TRBJ1-4 | TRBV29-1 | TRBD1 | 15 | few | CSVEGVTGANEKLFF | TGCAGCGTCGAAGGGGTGACAGGGGCGAATGAAAAACTGTTTTTT
TRBJ2-7 | TRBV5-1 | TRBD1 | 13 | NA | CASRQGVSYEQYF | TGCGCCAGCAGACAGGGGGTGTCCTACGAGCAGTACTTC
TRBJ2-3 | TRBV29-1 | TRBD2 | 12 | NA | CSYQGGSDTQYF | TGCAGCTACCAGGGAGGGTCAGATACGCAGTATTTT
TRBJ2-1 | TRBV28 | NA | 13 | NA | CASRPGPEGKQFF | TGTGCCAGCAGACCCGGACCCGAAGGGAAGCAGTTCTTC
TRBJ1-6 | TRBV12-3/TRBV12-4 | NA | 12 | few | CASRQTRSPLHF | TGTGCCAGCAGGCAGACCCGCTCACCCCTCCACTTT
TRBJ2-3 | TRBV30 | NA | 14 | few | CAWSVGGPTDTQYF | TGTGCCTGGAGTGTAGGGGGACCCACAGATACGCAGTATTTT
TRBJ1-4 | TRBV29-1 | NA | 13 | few | CSVADRPREKLFF | TGCAGCGTTGCTGACAGACCGAGGGAAAAACTGTTTTTT
TRBJ2-1 | TRBV6-2/TRBV6-3 | TRBD2 | 16 | many | CASSSGPAGGHNEQFF | TGTGCCAGCAGTTCCGGACCAGCGGGAGGGCACAATGAGCAGTTCTTC
TRBJ2-3 | TRBV7-6 | NA | 14 | NA | CASSLYQETDTQYF | TGTGCCAGCAGCCTATACCAGGAGACAGATACGCAGTATTTT
TRBJ2-1 | TRBV20-1 | NA | 16 | NA | CSAREGTGVNYNEQFF | TGCAGTGCTAGAGAGGGCACGGGAGTGAACTACAATGAGCAGTTCTTC
TRBJ2-2 | TRBV2 | NA | 15 | few | CASCVARGNTGELFF | TGTGCCAGCTGTGTAGCAAGGGGTAACACCGGGGAGCTGTTTTTT
TRBJ2-3 | TRBV9 | TRBD1 | 15 | NA | CASSVTTGATDTQYF | TGTGCCAGCAGCGTAACGACAGGGGCCACAGATACGCAGTATTTT
TRBJ2-7 | TRBV29-1 | NA | 16 | NA | CSVEEGSGVSSYEQYF | TGCAGCGTTGAAGAGGGATCCGGGGTAAGCTCCTACGAGCAGTACTTC